The 25 T cell receptor beta chains reported below all come from one sample, sequenced in a study of T-cell memory formation after mild COVID-19. TCRdb itself ran the 5' RACE reads through MiXCR, one entry per CDR3 protein. Of a few hundred thousand distinct CDR3 sequences listed, 8% to 11% were seen once; the top ten hold approximately 2.8%. The sequencing input was PBMCs or a T cell subset sorted from them (not recorded which). The receptors here all came from a man aged 18 to 30 who had mild COVID-19 (a few samples of this study predate the infection). Cell type and time point are not known.

Only a few counts were recorded for this clonotype. The chain uses TRBV4-2 and TRBJ2-1; 9 bases align to TRBD2. The CDR3 is 14 amino acids. V trimming: 3 bases; J trimming: 5 bases; junction bases outside the gene matches: 2. In germline, CDR1 is LGHNA, CDR2 YNFKEQ. The CDR3 DNA is TGTGCCAGCAGCCAGGGCGGGGGGGACAATGAGCAGTTCTTC. Translation gives CASSQGGGDNEQFF.

V and J are TRBV28 and TRBJ2-3; 10 positions agree with TRBD1. CDR3 length: 15 amino acids. From germline, CDR1 is MDHEN and CDR2 SYDVKM. Germline trimming cut 3 bases from V and 4 bases from J; bases unmatched to any gene: 4. DNA for the CDR3: TGTGCCAGCAGTTTCTTGGGACAGGGGTCAGATACGCAGTATTTT. Translating it yields CASSFLGQGSDTQYF.

V gene TRBV7-9 combines with J gene TRBJ1-1; D possibly corresponds to TRBD1 (5 bases). The CDR3 loop spans 14 amino acids. The V end was cut by 11 bases, the J end by 2 bases, with 18 bases between. The germline CDR1 and CDR2 sequences are SEHNR and FQNEAQ (reference sequence). The CDR3 sequence: CAVGAGSSNTEAFF. The CDR3 DNA reads as TGTGCCGTAGGGGCAGGATCATCCAACACTGAAGCTTTCTTT.

This clonotype has a count of ten or more. The chain recombines TRBV7-9 with TRBJ1-1, with D maybe TRBD1 (5 bases). V dropped 5 bases and J dropped 1 base, with 11 bases sitting between them. The germline gives CDR1 SEHNR, CDR2 FQNEAQ (reference sequence). This CDR3 region has 14 residues. CDR3 protein: CASSIHDRNTEAFF. CDR3 in DNA: TGTGCCAGCAGCATCCATGACAGGAACACTGAAGCTTTCTTT.

The table lists this clonotype with a few counts. This chain connects TRBV29-1 to TRBJ2-1; TRBD1 aligns across 8 bases. Trimming removed 4 bases from V and 3 bases from J; junction bases left unmatched: 2. Germline V gene lookup returns CDR1 SQVTM and CDR2 ANQGSEA. The CDR3 has 13 amino acids. The chain's CDR3 is CSVADRVYNEQFF. The CDR3 region has the DNA TGCAGCGTTGCGGACAGGGTCTACAATGAGCAGTTCTTC.

This clonotype was observed a few times. The gene calls are TRBV7-9 and TRBJ1-5; TRBD1 aligns across 7 bases. Germline CDR1 reads SEHNR; CDR2 reads FQNEAQ (reference sequence). The CDR3 has 17 amino acids. Trimming cost V 1 base and J 5 bases; bases outside gene matches: 11. CDR3 protein: CASSLGSLTGVDQPQHF. The CDR3 bases are TGTGCCAGCAGCTTAGGGTCCCTTACAGGGGTGGATCAGCCCCAGCATTTT. Filled out from reference TRBV7-9 and TRBJ1-5, the complete variable domain reads DTGVSQNPRHKITKRGQNVTFRCDPISEHNRLYWYRQTLGQGPEFLTYFQNEAQLEKSRLLSDRFSAERPKGSFSTLEIQRTEQGDSAMYLCASSLGSLTGVDQPQHFGDGTRLSIL.

This chain links TRBV19 with TRBJ2-5; D is uncertain. There are 14 residues in the CDR3. The V end was cut by 3 bases, the J end by 4 bases, with 12 bases between. Germline V gene sequence: CDR1 LNHDA, CDR2 SQIVND (reference sequence). The CDR3 DNA follows: TGTGCCAGTAGTATCCAGGTCCGGGCAGAGACCCAGTACTTC. The encoded protein is CASSIQVRAETQYF.

This rearrangement joins TRBV7-9 to TRBJ2-7; D perhaps matches TRBD2 (6 bases). Germline V gene lookup returns CDR1 SEHNR and CDR2 FQNEAQ (reference sequence). The CDR3 is made up of 15 amino acids. Trimming took off 8 bases at V and 2 bases at J, with 19 bases between the two ends. This CDR3 is CASDPPRGGTYEQYF. The CDR3 DNA reads TGTGCCAGCGATCCACCGCGGGGCGGCACCTACGAGCAGTACTTC.

V gene TRBV9 combines with J gene TRBJ2-1; the match to TRBD2 covers 11 bases. Germline CDR1 SGDLS, CDR2 YYNGEE. The CDR3 loop spans 17 amino acids. The V and J ends lost 4 bases and 10 bases, in that order; junction bases with no gene match: 16. For the CDR3, the DNA is TGTGCCAGCAGCAAACATAGCGGGGGGGCTCTAATCGTGGAGCAGTTCTTC. Translating it yields CASSKHSGGALIVEQFF.

The chain has TRBV6-5 and TRBJ1-1, with unresolved D. CDR3 length: 17 amino acids. Germline values: CDR1 MNHEY, CDR2 SVGAGI. Between the trimmed V and J ends, which lost 2 bases and 0 bases, there was a span of 16 bases. The DNA for the CDR3 is TGTGCCAGCAGTTACCGGTGGTTGGGCACGTTGAACACTGAAGCTTTCTTT. Translation gives CASSYRWLGTLNTEAFF.

This clonotype was recorded a few times. The chain couples TRBV20-1 to TRBJ2-5; the match to TRBD2 covers 7 bases. V shed 5 bases, J shed 5 bases, and the junction held 11 bases outside the gene matches. The germline CDR1 and CDR2 sequences are DFQATT and SNEGSKA (reference sequence). This CDR3 has 14 amino acids. In DNA, the CDR3 is TGCAGTGCTCGACGGACTAGAGCACTGGAGACCCAGTACTTC. Translating gives CSARRTRALETQYF.

This clonotype came up a few times. The chain carries TRBV20-1 and TRBJ2-4, with D hard to call. Trimming cost V 0 bases and J 3 bases, with 9 bases left between them. Germline V gives CDR1 DFQATT, CDR2 SNEGSKA (reference sequence). The CDR3 totals 14 residues. The CDR3: CSARDLDIKNIQYF. CDR3 sequence (DNA): TGCAGTGCTAGAGATCTTGATATCAAAAACATTCAGTACTTC.

The chain joins TRBV10-3 to TRBJ2-2; 8 bases line up with TRBD1. The junction had 6 bases not matched to a gene; V was cut back by 6 bases and J by 3 bases. Germline V gene sequence: CDR1 ENHRY, CDR2 SYGVKD. CDR3 length: 15 amino acids. The CDR3, as DNA: TGTGCCATCAGAACCAGGGGGCCGGACACCGGGGAGCTGTTTTTT. Amino acids: CAIRTRGPDTGELFF.

There are a few counts of this clonotype. The chain joins TRBV4-1 to TRBJ2-5, with 9 positions matching TRBD1. Germline assignment: CDR1 MGHRA and CDR2 YSYEKL. The length of the CDR3 is 17 residues. J was trimmed by 0 bases and V by 4 bases; bases with no gene match: 9. The CDR3 nucleotides read TGCGCCAGCAGCCGGTTGGGGACAGGGAGGTACCAAGAGACCCAGTACTTC. It codes for CASSRLGTGRYQETQYF.

The chain has TRBV12-3 or TRBV12-4 and TRBJ2-1, with D possibly being TRBD2 (7 bases). Trimming took off 1 base at V and 0 bases at J, with 22 bases between the two ends. This CDR3 contains 20 residues. The CDR3 spells CASSLGFGGADSLSYNEQFF. As DNA, the CDR3 is TGTGCCAGCAGTTTAGGGTTTGGGGGGGCCGACTCCCTCTCCTACAATGAGCAGTTCTTC.

This clonotype was recorded a few times. The chain links TRBV7-3 to TRBJ2-3; TRBD2 agrees at 12 bases. V lost 4 bases and J lost 9; bases outside the gene matches: 2. Per the germline V gene, CDR1 is SGHTA and CDR2 is FQGTGA. The CDR3 spans 13 residues. The chain's CDR3 is CASSSGLAGTQYF. CDR3 nucleotide sequence: TGTGCCAGCAGCTCTGGACTAGCGGGAACGCAGTATTTT.

The CDR3: CASSYEPRSSYNEQFF. CDR3 bases: TGTGCCAGCAGTTACGAACCTAGGAGCTCCTACAATGAGCAGTTCTTC. V gene TRBV6-5 combines with J gene TRBJ2-1, with D uncertain. Trimming pared 2 bases from V and 0 bases from J, leaving 11 bases between. The CDR3 is 16 amino acids. Germline V CDR1 and CDR2: MNHEY, SVGAGI.

This clonotype came up many times. The chain's CDR3 is CASSLGLSTDTQYF. DNA of the CDR3: TGTGCCAGCAGCTTAGGGTTGAGCACAGATACGCAGTATTTT. The V and J genes are TRBV7-8 and TRBJ2-3; D is ambiguous. V lost 1 base and J 0 bases, leaving 5 bases between the germline ends. Germline V CDR1 and CDR2: SGHVS, FQNEAQ. This CDR3 region has 14 residues. Combining the CDR3 with reference TRBV7-8 and TRBJ2-3 gives the whole variable domain GAGVSQSPRYKVAKRGQDVALRCDPISGHVSLFWYQQALGQGPEFLTYFQNEAQLDKSGLPSDRFFAERPEGSVSTLKIQRTQQEDSAVYLCASSLGLSTDTQYFGPGTRLTVL.

V is TRBV4-1 and J is TRBJ2-1, with D hard to call. Trimming left V 1 base short and J 0 bases short, with 10 bases between. Germline assignment: CDR1 MGHRA and CDR2 YSYEKL. The CDR3 length is 16 residues. For the CDR3, the DNA is TGCGCCAGCAGCCAAGGGGTTATAAGCTCCTACAATGAGCAGTTCTTC. It specifies CASSQGVISSYNEQFF.

This chain connects TRBV7-2 to TRBJ2-1; D not certain. The CDR3 extends over 16 amino acids. The germline gives CDR1 SGHTA, CDR2 FQGNSA. The V gene lost 1 base and the J gene lost 0 bases, with 10 bases spanning the gap. The CDR3 region is CASSLDGLSSYNEQFF. CDR3 nucleotide sequence: TGTGCCAGCAGCTTAGACGGGCTTAGCTCCTACAATGAGCAGTTCTTC. Based on the CDR3 plus reference TRBV7-2 and TRBJ2-1, the full variable domain is GAGVSQSPSNKVTEKGKDVELRCDPISGHTALYWYRQSLGQGLEFLIYFQGNSAPDKSGLPSDRFSAERTGGSVSTLTIQRTQQEDSAVYLCASSLDGLSSYNEQFFGPGTRLTVL.

This clonotype was observed many times. This rearrangement joins TRBV4-2 to TRBJ1-5; D not resolved. The CDR3 extends over 13 amino acids. Between the trimmed V and J ends, which lost 0 bases and 9 bases, there was a span of 9 bases. Per the germline V gene, CDR1 is LGHNA and CDR2 is YNFKEQ. DNA for the CDR3: TGTGCCAGCAGCCAAGATACCAGATCGCCCCAGCATTTT. Protein sequence: CASSQDTRSPQHF.

This clonotype was observed many times. V and J are TRBV7-9 and TRBJ1-5, with a weak D call TRBD1 (5 bases). The CDR3 is 15 amino acids. The germline V gene has CDR1 SEHNR and CDR2 FQNEAQ (reference sequence). V was clipped by 2 bases and J by 5 bases, with 13 bases between them. CDR3 loop: CASSLSAGTHQPQHF. The DNA for the CDR3 is TGTGCCAGCAGCTTATCGGCAGGGACCCATCAGCCCCAGCATTTT.

This clonotype was detected only a few times. The chain is built from TRBV7-2 and TRBJ1-1, with a weak D call TRBD1 (6 bases). From germline, CDR1 is SGHTA and CDR2 FQGNSA. The CDR3 loop spans 14 amino acids. The V gene lost 5 bases and the J gene lost 1 base, with 11 bases spanning the gap. This CDR3 is CASSPGHRNTEAFF. The CDR3 bases are TGTGCCAGCAGCCCGGGACACCGGAACACTGAAGCTTTCTTT.

This clonotype was observed at least ten times. The chain recombines TRBV5-6 with TRBJ1-2; possibly TRBD1 for D (6 bases). This CDR3 comprises 12 residues. The V end was cut by 6 bases, the J end by 6 bases, with 12 bases between. Looked up from germline, CDR1 is SGHDT and CDR2 is YYEEEE. CDR3 sequence reads: CASTQGFHGYTF. For the CDR3, the DNA is TGTGCCAGCACGCAGGGGTTTCATGGCTACACCTTC.

This clonotype was observed once. The genes are TRBV5-1 and TRBJ1-1, with 7 bases that match TRBD1. In germline, CDR1 is SGHRS, CDR2 YFSETQ. V lost 3 bases and J lost 8; bases outside the gene matches: 7. The CDR3 loop spans 13 amino acids. CDR3 loop: CASSSGGRREAFF. In DNA, the CDR3 is TGCGCCAGCAGCTCAGGGGGTCGTCGAGAAGCTTTCTTT.